The entry that follows covers one T cell receptor beta chain sequence. The data derive from a study of blood T cell repertoires in COVID-19. About the research overall: Samples representing acute and convalescent COVID-19 were sourced from the United States, Italy and Spain. PBMCs, B-cell-depleted T cells, or T cells were the source of the cDNA or gDNA that made up the material.

V trimming: 0 bases; J trimming: 5 bases; junction bases outside the gene matches: 2. The germline gives CDR1 SGHRS, CDR2 YFSETQ. The CDR3 extends over 14 amino acids. TCRdb's copy holds only in-frame clones and misses some; the assay was immunoSEQ multiplex PCR. The table includes approximately 270,000 clones, about 89% detected once. Sequencing input: peripheral blood. The clonotype was recovered from a man aged 25-40 years with acute or convalescent COVID-19. V and J are TRBV5-1 and TRBJ2-3; TRBD2 matches at 8 bases. CDR3 DNA: TGCGCCAGCAGCTTGGGACTAGCGATAGATACGCAGTATTTT. This gives the protein CASSLGLAIDTQYF.